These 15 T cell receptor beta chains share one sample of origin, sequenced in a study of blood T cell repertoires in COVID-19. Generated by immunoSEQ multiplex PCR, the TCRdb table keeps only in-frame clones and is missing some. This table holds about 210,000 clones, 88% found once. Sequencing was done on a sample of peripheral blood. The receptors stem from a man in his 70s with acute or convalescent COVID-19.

CDR3 region: CASSPSADTQYF. CDR3 nucleotide sequence: TGTGCCAGCAGCCCGTCTGCAGATACGCAGTATTTT. J is TRBJ2-3 and V is TRBV7-2; D call uncertain. Germline-derived CDR1 and CDR2 are SGHTA and FQGNSA. The CDR3 has 12 amino acids. V lost 5 bases and J 4 bases, leaving 7 bases between the germline ends.

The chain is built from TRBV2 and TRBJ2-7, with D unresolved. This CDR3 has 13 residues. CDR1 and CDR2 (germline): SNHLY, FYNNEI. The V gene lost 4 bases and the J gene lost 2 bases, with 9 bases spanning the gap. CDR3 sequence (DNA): TGTGCCAGCAGTGGCGGCAGTGCCTACGAGCAGTACTTC. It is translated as CASSGGSAYEQYF.

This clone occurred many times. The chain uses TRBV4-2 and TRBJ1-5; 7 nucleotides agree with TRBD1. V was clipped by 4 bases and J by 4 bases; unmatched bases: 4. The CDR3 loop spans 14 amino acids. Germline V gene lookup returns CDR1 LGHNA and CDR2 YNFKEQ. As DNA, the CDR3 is TGTGCCAGCAGCCGCGGACAGGAGAATCAGCCCCAGCATTTT. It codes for CASSRGQENQPQHF.

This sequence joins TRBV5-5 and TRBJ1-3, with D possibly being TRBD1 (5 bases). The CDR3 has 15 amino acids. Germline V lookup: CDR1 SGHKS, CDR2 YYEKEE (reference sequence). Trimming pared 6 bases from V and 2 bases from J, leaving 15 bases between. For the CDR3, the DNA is TGTGCCAGCACAACCACCGGGGGTCCTGGAAACACCATATATTTT. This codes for CASTTTGGPGNTIYF.

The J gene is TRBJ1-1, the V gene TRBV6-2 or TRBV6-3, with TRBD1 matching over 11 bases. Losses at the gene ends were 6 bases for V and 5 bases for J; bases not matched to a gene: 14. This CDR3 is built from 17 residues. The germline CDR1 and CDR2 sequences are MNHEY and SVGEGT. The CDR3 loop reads CASSRTGGAGLLTEAFF. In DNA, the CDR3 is TGTGCCAGCAGCCGGACAGGGGGCGCAGGGTTATTGACTGAAGCTTTCTTT.

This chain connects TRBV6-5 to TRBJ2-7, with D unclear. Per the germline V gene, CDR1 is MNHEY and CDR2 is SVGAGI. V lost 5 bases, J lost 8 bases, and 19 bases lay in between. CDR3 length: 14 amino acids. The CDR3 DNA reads TGTGCCAGCAGTCCCCAACCAGGCAGACGAAAGCAGTACTTC. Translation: CASSPQPGRRKQYF.

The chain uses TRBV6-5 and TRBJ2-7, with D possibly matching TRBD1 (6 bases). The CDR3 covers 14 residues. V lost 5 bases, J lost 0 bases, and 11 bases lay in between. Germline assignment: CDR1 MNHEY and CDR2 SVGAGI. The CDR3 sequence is CASSPQGPSYEQYF. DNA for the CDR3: TGTGCCAGCAGTCCCCAGGGGCCCTCCTACGAGCAGTACTTC.

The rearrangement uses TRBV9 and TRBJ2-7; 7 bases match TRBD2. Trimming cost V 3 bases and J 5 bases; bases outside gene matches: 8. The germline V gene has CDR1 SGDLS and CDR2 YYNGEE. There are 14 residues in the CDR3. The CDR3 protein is CASSGTGAGDEQYF. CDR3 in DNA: TGTGCCAGCAGCGGAACAGGCGCGGGGGACGAGCAGTACTTC.

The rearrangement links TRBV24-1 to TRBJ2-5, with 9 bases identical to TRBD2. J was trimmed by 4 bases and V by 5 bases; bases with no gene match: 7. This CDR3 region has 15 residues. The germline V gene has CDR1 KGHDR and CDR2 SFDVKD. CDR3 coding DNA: TGTGCCACCAGTGCTAATAGCGGGAGTTCAGAGACCCAGTACTTC. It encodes CATSANSGSSETQYF.

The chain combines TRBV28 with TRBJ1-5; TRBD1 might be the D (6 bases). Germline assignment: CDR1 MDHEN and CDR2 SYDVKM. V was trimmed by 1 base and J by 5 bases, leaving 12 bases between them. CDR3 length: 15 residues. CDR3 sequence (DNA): TGTGCCAGCAGTTTATTCGGTACAGGGTATCAGCCCCAGCATTTT. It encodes CASSLFGTGYQPQHF. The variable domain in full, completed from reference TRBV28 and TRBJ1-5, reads DVKVTQSSRYLVKRTGEKVFLECVQDMDHENMFWYRQDPGLGLRLIYFSYDVKMKEKGDIPEGYSVSREKKERFSLILESASTNQTSMYLCASSLFGTGYQPQHFGDGTRLSIL.

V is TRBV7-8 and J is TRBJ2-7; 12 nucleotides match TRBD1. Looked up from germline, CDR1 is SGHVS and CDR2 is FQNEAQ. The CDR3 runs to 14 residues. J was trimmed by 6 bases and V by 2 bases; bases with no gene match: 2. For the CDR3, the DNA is TGTGCCAGCAGCTTATGGGGACAGGGGGCCGAGCAGTACTTC. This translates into CASSLWGQGAEQYF.

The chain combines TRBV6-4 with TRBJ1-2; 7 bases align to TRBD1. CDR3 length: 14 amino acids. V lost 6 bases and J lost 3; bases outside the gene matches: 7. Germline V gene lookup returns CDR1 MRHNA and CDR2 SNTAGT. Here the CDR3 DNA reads TGTGCCAGCAGGATTTTACAGGGGCACTATGGCTACACCTTC. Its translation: CASRILQGHYGYTF.

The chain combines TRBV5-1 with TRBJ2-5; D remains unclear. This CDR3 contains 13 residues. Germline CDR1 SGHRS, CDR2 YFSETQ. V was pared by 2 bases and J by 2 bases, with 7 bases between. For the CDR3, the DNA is TGCGCCAGCAGCTTTAGCCAACAAGAGACCCAGTACTTC. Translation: CASSFSQQETQYF.

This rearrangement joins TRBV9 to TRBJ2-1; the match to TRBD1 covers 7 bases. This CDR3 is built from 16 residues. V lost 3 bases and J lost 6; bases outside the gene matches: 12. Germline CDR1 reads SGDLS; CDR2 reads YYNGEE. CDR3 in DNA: TGTGCCAGCAGCGCACAGGGGATCCGGGTTCTCAATGAGCAGTTCTTC. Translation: CASSAQGIRVLNEQFF.

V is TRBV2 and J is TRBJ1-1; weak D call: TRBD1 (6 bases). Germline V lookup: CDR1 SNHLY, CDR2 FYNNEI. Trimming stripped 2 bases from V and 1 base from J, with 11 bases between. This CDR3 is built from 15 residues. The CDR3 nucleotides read TGTGCCAGCAGTGAAAGGCTACAGGGGAACACTGAAGCTTTCTTT. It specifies CASSERLQGNTEAFF. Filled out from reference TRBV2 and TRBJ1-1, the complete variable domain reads EPEVTQTPSHQVTQMGQEVILRCVPISNHLYFYWYRQILGQKVEFLVSFYNNEISEKSEIFDDQFSVERPDGSNFTLKIRSTKLEDSAMYFCASSERLQGNTEAFFGQGTRLTVV.